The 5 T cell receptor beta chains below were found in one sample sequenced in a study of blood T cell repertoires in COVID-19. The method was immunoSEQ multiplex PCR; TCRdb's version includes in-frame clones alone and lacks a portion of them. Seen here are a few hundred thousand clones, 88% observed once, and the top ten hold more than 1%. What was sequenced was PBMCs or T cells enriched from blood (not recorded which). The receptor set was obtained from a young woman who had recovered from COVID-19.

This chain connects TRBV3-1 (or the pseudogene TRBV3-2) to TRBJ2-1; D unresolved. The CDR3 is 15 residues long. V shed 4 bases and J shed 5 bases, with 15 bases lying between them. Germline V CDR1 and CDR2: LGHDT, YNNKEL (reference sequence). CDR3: CASSPRVGRDNEQFF. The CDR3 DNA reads TGTGCCAGCAGCCCCCGGGTGGGTCGGGACAATGAGCAGTTCTTC.

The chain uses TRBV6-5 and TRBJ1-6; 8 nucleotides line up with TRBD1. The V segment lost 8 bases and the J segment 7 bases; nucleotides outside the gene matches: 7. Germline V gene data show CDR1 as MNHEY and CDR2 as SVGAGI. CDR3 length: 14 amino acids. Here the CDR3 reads CASGYRGGNSPLHF. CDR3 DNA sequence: TGTGCCAGCGGATACAGGGGGGGGAATTCACCCCTCCACTTT.

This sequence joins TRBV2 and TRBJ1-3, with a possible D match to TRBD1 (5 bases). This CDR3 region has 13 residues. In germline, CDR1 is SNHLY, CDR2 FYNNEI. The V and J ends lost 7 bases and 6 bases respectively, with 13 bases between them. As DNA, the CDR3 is TGTGCCAGCACCGATCCAGGGCAAAACACCATATATTTT. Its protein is CASTDPGQNTIYF.

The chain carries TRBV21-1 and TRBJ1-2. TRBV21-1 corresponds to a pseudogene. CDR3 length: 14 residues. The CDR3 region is CLRGGPPANYGYTF. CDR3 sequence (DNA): TGTTTAAGGGGGGGTCCTCCAGCTAACTATGGCTACACCTTC.

The CDR3 loop is CAIRGFRTSGNTGELFF. As DNA, the CDR3 is TGTGCCATCAGGGGCTTTAGGACTAGCGGAAACACCGGGGAGCTGTTTTTT. The rearrangement links TRBV10-3 to TRBJ2-2, with 10 positions matching TRBD2. CDR1 and CDR2 from the germline V gene are ENHRY and SYGVKD. Losses at the gene ends were 6 bases for V and 2 bases for J; bases not matched to a gene: 9. The CDR3 sequence is 17 residues long.